This TCR beta chain was recovered during a study of blood T cells in healthy people across ages. Alongside a J-beta primer mix, a sample-barcoded 5' primer served in a second PCR lasting about 7 to 12 cycles. TCRdb analysed the 5' RACE reads with MiXCR anew, one entry per CDR3 protein. The data hold hundreds of thousands of distinct CDR3 sequences, with over 45% observed a single time. The TCR was taken from a man under 40 in good health. Source material: blood.

The CDR3 spells CASSREMSGTQYF. CDR3 coding DNA: TGTGCCAGCAGTCGGGAAATGTCGGGGACCCAGTACTTC. The chain employs TRBV12-3 or TRBV12-4 and TRBJ2-5; possibly TRBD2 for D (5 bases). CDR3 size: 13 residues. V dropped 5 bases and J dropped 7 bases, with 14 bases sitting between them.